This TCR beta chain was profiled in a study of blood T cells in healthy people across ages. V was clipped by 4 bases and J by 7 bases; unmatched bases: 9. The CDR3 is made up of 16 amino acids. Germline CDR1 reads SGHRS; CDR2 reads YFSETQ. A J-beta primer mix and a sample-barcoded 5' primer were used in a second PCR of about 7 to 12 cycles. A single record per CDR3 protein comes from TCRdb applying MiXCR to the 5' RACE reads. The table shows around 650,000 distinct CDR3 sequences, with approximately 40% occurring only once. The J gene is TRBJ2-1, the V gene TRBV5-1; 12 nucleotides agree with TRBD1. Sequenced: blood. This TCR was recovered from a man older than 75 in good health. For the CDR3, the DNA is TGCGCCAGCAGCCCCTGGGGACAGGGGGCAGGGAATGAGCAGTTCTTC. Encoded protein: CASSPWGQGAGNEQFF.